The 16 T cell receptor beta chains listed next were all sequenced from one sample in a study of OX40 agonist ivuxolimab in advanced cancers. Generated by immunoSEQ multiplex PCR, the TCRdb table keeps only in-frame clones and is missing some. Seen here are tens of thousands of clones, more than 75% observed once, and the top ten hold about 5%. The specimen was CD4+ or CD8+ T cells sorted from blood, collected in a trial of the OX40 agonist ivuxolimab. These receptors all stem from an adult with an advanced solid tumor such as melanoma, head and neck, liver or kidney cancer.

The chain recombines TRBV5-6 with TRBJ2-5, with 16 bases identical to TRBD2. The CDR3 consists of 17 residues. V was clipped by 2 bases and J by 2 bases; unmatched bases: 3. Germline CDR1 and CDR2: SGHDT and YYEEEE. The DNA for the CDR3 is TGTGCCAGCAGCTTCCCGGGACTAGCGGGAGGGCAAGAGACCCAGTACTTC. Its translation: CASSFPGLAGGQETQYF.

The chain has TRBV6-1 and TRBJ1-5; D gene unclear. The germline V gene encodes CDR1 MNHNS and CDR2 SASEGT. This CDR3 is built from 13 residues. V shed 10 bases and J shed 3 bases, with 13 bases lying between them. The CDR3 region has the DNA TGTGCCACCTCTATCGGTGTCAATCAGCCCCAGCATTTT. Its translation: CATSIGVNQPQHF.

The rearrangement joins TRBV5-1 to TRBJ1-1; no clear D gene. The germline V gene has CDR1 SGHRS and CDR2 YFSETQ. The ends were cut back, 0 bases at V and 1 base at J, with 10 bases in the middle. This CDR3 has 15 residues. CDR3 nucleotide sequence: TGCGCCAGCAGCTTGGGTCTGGGCCCGAACACTGAAGCTTTCTTT. It codes for CASSLGLGPNTEAFF.

The V gene is TRBV28, the J gene TRBJ1-5, with D perhaps matching TRBD1 (5 bases). The ends were cut back, 8 bases at V and 7 bases at J, with 24 bases in the middle. The CDR3 length is 16 residues. The germline V gene encodes CDR1 MDHEN and CDR2 SYDVKM. CDR3 sequence (DNA): TGTGCCAGCCCCCCAAGGAGGGGCGAGAGTGTACAGCCCCAGCATTTT. Amino acids: CASPPRRGESVQPQHF.

The rearrangement joins TRBV5-1 to TRBJ2-1; 9 nucleotides align to TRBD2. V dropped 4 bases and J dropped 1; count of bases not matched to a gene: 3. Germline lookup yields CDR1 SGHRS and CDR2 YFSETQ. The CDR3 runs to 15 residues. The CDR3 region is CASSNSGSSYNEQFF. CDR3 in DNA: TGCGCCAGCAGCAATAGCGGGAGTTCCTACAATGAGCAGTTCTTC.

The genes are TRBV5-1 and TRBJ2-1; 9 nucleotides match TRBD2. The CDR3 extends over 15 amino acids. Trimming took 3 bases from V and 10 from J; bases not matched to a gene: 11. The germline gives CDR1 SGHRS, CDR2 YFSETQ. The CDR3 nucleotides are TGCGCCAGCAGCTCGGACGGCGGGAGGGCGGGGGAGCAGTTCTTC. Its protein product is CASSSDGGRAGEQFF.

The V and J genes are TRBV4-2 and TRBJ2-1, with TRBD1 matching over 10 bases. V shed 0 bases, J shed 8 bases, and the junction held 19 bases outside the gene matches. The V gene's germline CDR1 is LGHNA and CDR2 YNFKEQ. This CDR3 region has 20 residues. The CDR3 DNA reads as TGTGCCAGCAGCCAAGATAGAGGCGGGACAGGGGTCCTAAAAGGGCATGAGCAGTTCTTC. It encodes CASSQDRGGTGVLKGHEQFF.

Only a few counts were recorded for this clone. The V and J genes are TRBV6-5 and TRBJ1-6; possibly TRBD1 for D (5 bases). The CDR3 is made up of 13 amino acids. Germline values: CDR1 MNHEY, CDR2 SVGAGI. Trimming pared 6 bases from V and 11 bases from J, leaving 14 bases between. CDR3 sequence: CASRGGLGTPLHF. The DNA of the CDR3 is TGTGCCAGCAGGGGGGGACTAGGGACACCCCTCCACTTT.

J is TRBJ1-6 and V is TRBV5-4; 9 bases match TRBD1. V gave up 3 bases and J gave up 8 bases; unmatched junction bases: 9. The CDR3 is 16 amino acids. Germline assignment: CDR1 SGHNT and CDR2 YYREEE (reference sequence). For the CDR3, the DNA is TGTGCCAGCAGCTCAGGACAGGGGCTTGTCGATTCACCCCTCCACTTT. Its translation is CASSSGQGLVDSPLHF.

The chain uses TRBV7-2 and TRBJ1-5, with D possibly TRBD1 on 5 matching bases. Germline V lookup: CDR1 SGHTA, CDR2 FQGNSA. Trimming took 3 bases from V and 5 from J, leaving 14 bases between them. This CDR3 spans 15 amino acids. The CDR3 spells CASSFFEGTYQPQHF. CDR3 bases: TGTGCCAGCAGCTTTTTTGAAGGGACTTATCAGCCCCAGCATTTT.

J is TRBJ1-1 and V is TRBV18; the D gene is possibly TRBD1 (5 bases). Germline V lookup: CDR1 KGHSH, CDR2 LQKENI. This CDR3 comprises 13 residues. V was cut by 2 bases and J by 6 bases, with 10 bases left in between. The CDR3 sequence is CASSPIKGSEAFF. The CDR3 region has the DNA TGTGCCAGCTCACCAATCAAGGGGTCTGAAGCTTTCTTT.

The gene calls are TRBV6-6 and TRBJ2-1; D unclear. The CDR3 totals 14 residues. Germline CDR1 reads MNHNY; CDR2 reads SVGAGI (reference sequence). The V end lost 2 bases, the J end lost 3 bases, and 8 bases lay between the germline ends. For the CDR3, the DNA is TGTGCCAGCAGTTACGTGGGGATCTACAATGAGCAGTTCTTC. This sequence encodes CASSYVGIYNEQFF.

The chain combines TRBV5-6 with TRBJ1-5; a weak D match, TRBD1 (6 bases). Trimming took 1 base from V and 5 from J, leaving 16 bases between them. CDR1 is SGHDT and CDR2 is YYEEEE in the germline V gene. The CDR3 has 16 amino acids. CDR3 protein: CASSLKGGRKHQPQHF. The CDR3 DNA is TGTGCCAGCAGCTTGAAGGGGGGGAGAAAACATCAGCCCCAGCATTTT.

The chain recombines TRBV10-3 with TRBJ2-1, with 7 bases matching TRBD2. Germline trimming cut 6 bases from V and 7 bases from J; bases unmatched to any gene: 15. Germline CDR1 reads ENHRY; CDR2 reads SYGVKD. The length of the CDR3 is 16 residues. The CDR3 DNA reads as TGTGCCATCAGGAAATCGACTAGCTTTGTTCGTAATGAGCAGTTCTTC. Translating gives CAIRKSTSFVRNEQFF.

The rearrangement uses TRBV7-2 and TRBJ2-5; 8 nucleotides agree with TRBD2. V dropped 2 bases and J dropped 5; count of bases not matched to a gene: 10. CDR1 and CDR2 from the germline V gene are SGHTA and FQGNSA. The length of the CDR3 is 16 residues. The CDR3 nucleotides are TGTGCCAGCAGCTTAACCCCGGGACTAGGGCAGGAGACCCAGTACTTC. Translating it yields CASSLTPGLGQETQYF.

V usage is TRBV5-5 and J usage is TRBJ2-2; 11 bases map to TRBD1. There are 14 residues in the CDR3. V lost 6 bases to trimming and J lost 4 bases; unmatched junction nucleotides: 2. Germline CDR1 reads SGHKS; CDR2 reads YYEKEE (reference sequence). The CDR3 protein is CASKGQGGTGELFF. Written as DNA, the CDR3 is TGTGCCAGCAAGGGACAGGGGGGCACCGGGGAGCTGTTTTTT.